The rows below give T cell receptor beta chains drawn from one sample of a study of a mutant IDH1 vaccine in newly diagnosed glioma. Their antigens remain unidentified. Sequenced by immunoSEQ multiplex PCR; TCRdb stores in-frame clones only, minus some. The repertoire has tens of thousands of clones, around 92% of them found once; the top ten carry roughly 2.3%. The specimen comprised PBMCs, sampled from a glioma patient whose treatment included an IDH1 peptide vaccine. The receptors derive from a man aged 50 to 59 with glioma. Both conserved end residues are part of each CDR3. Fields, in order: V gene, D gene, clone size, J gene, CDR3 length, CDR3 DNA, CDR3 protein. D genes are given only for firm matches. Expanded clones get a size class; other rows say once, few or many, or leave the size out.

V gene: TRBV18
D gene: -
clone size: -
J gene: TRBJ1-4
CDR3 length: 17
CDR3 DNA: TGTGCCAGCTCACCGAGCCAGGGACTCGCAACTAATGAAAAACTGTTTTTT
CDR3 protein: CASSPSQGLATNEKLFF

V gene: TRBV5-6
D gene: -
clone size: -
J gene: TRBJ2-3
CDR3 length: 16
CDR3 DNA: TGTGCCAGCAGCTTCACTAGTGATACCAGCACAGATACGCAGTATTTT
CDR3 protein: CASSFTSDTSTDTQYF

V gene: TRBV7-3
D gene: TRBD1
clone size: -
J gene: TRBJ2-1
CDR3 length: 16
CDR3 DNA: TGTGCCAGCAGCTTAACACAGGGGTCATGGGGCAGTGAGCAGTTCTTC
CDR3 protein: CASSLTQGSWGSEQFF

V gene: TRBV2
D gene: TRBD2
clone size: -
J gene: TRBJ2-3
CDR3 length: 18
CDR3 DNA: TGTGCCAGCAGTGAATATGGGGCTAGCGGGGGGCCGGGCGATACGCAGTATTTT
CDR3 protein: CASSEYGASGGPGDTQYF

V gene: TRBV19
D gene: -
clone size: -
J gene: TRBJ2-7
CDR3 length: 12
CDR3 DNA: TGTGCCAGTAGTATTGGGTTTGGGGAGCAGTACTTC
CDR3 protein: CASSIGFGEQYF

V gene: TRBV6-5
D gene: TRBD2
clone size: few
J gene: TRBJ2-5
CDR3 length: 13
CDR3 DNA: TGTGCCAGCAGTGGGAGCGGGAGTGAGACCCAGTACTTC
CDR3 protein: CASSGSGSETQYF

V gene: TRBV2
D gene: -
clone size: -
J gene: TRBJ2-7
CDR3 length: 16
CDR3 DNA: TGTGCCAGCAGTGTACGGACAGATGAAAAAACGTACGAGCAGTACTTC
CDR3 protein: CASSVRTDEKTYEQYF

V gene: TRBV5-6
D gene: TRBD2
clone size: -
J gene: TRBJ2-7
CDR3 length: 16
CDR3 DNA: TGTGCCAGCAGCTTGCCACCGGGACTAGCGGGCTACGAGCAGTACTTC
CDR3 protein: CASSLPPGLAGYEQYF

V gene: TRBV7-9
D gene: TRBD1
clone size: -
J gene: TRBJ2-5
CDR3 length: 13
CDR3 DNA: TGTGCCAGCAGCTCGCCGACAGGGGAGGCCCAGTACTTC
CDR3 protein: CASSSPTGEAQYF

V gene: TRBV9
D gene: TRBD2
clone size: -
J gene: TRBJ2-1
CDR3 length: 16
CDR3 DNA: TGTGCCAGCAGCGTCCGGGGCGGGAGGGAAGTCAATGAGCAGTTCTTC
CDR3 protein: CASSVRGGREVNEQFF

V gene: TRBV19
D gene: TRBD1
clone size: once
J gene: TRBJ1-5
CDR3 length: 14
CDR3 DNA: TGTGCCACCTGGGACAGGGCGCGCAATCAGCCCCAGCATTTT
CDR3 protein: CATWDRARNQPQHF

V gene: TRBV5-1
D gene: -
clone size: -
J gene: TRBJ2-3
CDR3 length: 14
CDR3 DNA: TGCGCCAGCAGCTTGGAGGCCCGTGGGGATACGCAGTATTTT
CDR3 protein: CASSLEARGDTQYF

V gene: TRBV7-9
D gene: TRBD2
clone size: -
J gene: TRBJ2-3
CDR3 length: 16
CDR3 DNA: TGTGCCAGCAGCTTCCGGACTAGCGGGAGCGCGGATACGCAGTATTTT
CDR3 protein: CASSFRTSGSADTQYF

V gene: TRBV27
D gene: TRBD2
clone size: -
J gene: TRBJ2-7
CDR3 length: 16
CDR3 DNA: TGTGCCAGCAGCCCCTTTGGGGGGGGATTGCTGTACGAGCAGTACTTC
CDR3 protein: CASSPFGGGLLYEQYF

V gene: TRBV11-2
D gene: -
clone size: -
J gene: TRBJ1-1
CDR3 length: 14
CDR3 DNA: TGTGCCAGCAGCTTAAGCGGGGAGCAAACCAAAGCTTTCTTT
CDR3 protein: CASSLSGEQTKAFF

V gene: TRBV5-4
D gene: TRBD2
clone size: -
J gene: TRBJ2-3
CDR3 length: 17
CDR3 DNA: TGTGCCAGCAGCTTCCCCGGGACTAGCGGGGAGACAGATACGCAGTATTTT
CDR3 protein: CASSFPGTSGETDTQYF

V gene: TRBV2
D gene: -
clone size: -
J gene: TRBJ1-2
CDR3 length: 12
CDR3 DNA: TGTGCCAGCAGTGAACAGAACTATGGCTACACCTTC
CDR3 protein: CASSEQNYGYTF

V gene: TRBV6-6
D gene: -
clone size: -
J gene: TRBJ1-1
CDR3 length: 16
CDR3 DNA: TGTGCCAGCAGACTACTGGGAGAAAAGGGGAACACTGAAGCTTTCTTT
CDR3 protein: CASRLLGEKGNTEAFF

V gene: TRBV28
D gene: -
clone size: -
J gene: TRBJ2-1
CDR3 length: 12
CDR3 DNA: TGTGCCAGCCGGAGATTTCCTGAGGAGCAGTTCTTC
CDR3 protein: CASRRFPEEQFF

V gene: TRBV5-4
D gene: -
clone size: -
J gene: TRBJ1-2
CDR3 length: 13
CDR3 DNA: TGTGCCAGCAGCTTGGTTGCAGGTGGTGGCTACACCTTC
CDR3 protein: CASSLVAGGGYTF

V gene: TRBV5-5
D gene: -
clone size: -
J gene: TRBJ2-3
CDR3 length: 16
CDR3 DNA: TGTGCCAGCAGCTTGGCCGGGACGGTCGGGACAGATACGCAGTATTTT
CDR3 protein: CASSLAGTVGTDTQYF

V gene: TRBV4-3
D gene: TRBD1
clone size: -
J gene: TRBJ1-6
CDR3 length: 18
CDR3 DNA: TGCGCCAGCAGCCAAGAGGGACAGGGGGGTTCCTATAATTCACCCCTCCACTTT
CDR3 protein: CASSQEGQGGSYNSPLHF

V gene: TRBV6-5
D gene: -
clone size: -
J gene: TRBJ2-1
CDR3 length: 15
CDR3 DNA: TGTGCCAGCAGCCTGAGGGACTGGGGGTACAATGAGCAGTTCTTC
CDR3 protein: CASSLRDWGYNEQFF

V gene: TRBV9
D gene: -
clone size: -
J gene: TRBJ2-7
CDR3 length: 15
CDR3 DNA: TGTGCCAGCAGCGTAGTACCAGGAACGAACTACGAGCAGTACTTC
CDR3 protein: CASSVVPGTNYEQYF

V gene: TRBV7-9
D gene: -
clone size: -
J gene: TRBJ2-2
CDR3 length: 14
CDR3 DNA: TGTGCCAGCAGTTTAAGGGCGAACACCGGGGAGCTGTTTTTT
CDR3 protein: CASSLRANTGELFF

V gene: TRBV14
D gene: -
clone size: -
J gene: TRBJ2-1
CDR3 length: 11
CDR3 DNA: TGTGCCAGCAGCCTTAACAATGAGCAGTTCTTC
CDR3 protein: CASSLNNEQFF